The 19 T cell receptor beta chains listed next were all sequenced from one sample in a study of ipilimumab plus nivolumab after autologous stem cell transplantation. Only in-frame clones appear in the TCRdb table, and some are missing; sequencing was by immunoSEQ multiplex PCR. The sample consists of 20,000 or so clones, roughly 69% of them appearing once. The sample in question was PBMCs, obtained in a trial of ipilimumab plus nivolumab as post-transplant consolidation. The receptors were gathered from a male donor with diffuse large B-cell lymphoma.

On this clone itself: Compared with germline, one end of the junction differs, possibly owing to a read error. For the CDR3, the DNA is TGTGCTAGCAGCACGGGACAGCAAGAGACCCAGTACTTC. It yields the protein CASSTGQQETQYF. The chain has TRBV7-7 and TRBJ2-5; 7 bases are shared with TRBD1. CDR3 size: 13 residues. Germline CDR1 SSHAT, CDR2 FNYEAQ (reference sequence). The whole variable domain, filled in from reference TRBV7-7 and TRBJ2-5, reads GAGVSQSPRYKVTKRGQDVTLRCDPISSHATLYWYQQALGQGPEFLTYFNYEAQPDKSGLPSDRFSAERPEGSISTLTIQRTEQRDSAMYRCASSTGQQETQYFGPGTRLLVL.

The V call is TRBV4-1, the J call TRBJ2-1, with 9 bases fitting TRBD2. Losses at the gene ends were 4 bases for V and 3 bases for J; bases not matched to a gene: 4. CDR1 and CDR2 from the germline V gene are MGHRA and YSYEKL. The CDR3 spans 15 residues. The CDR3 is CASSRGSGSYNEQFF. For the CDR3, the DNA is TGCGCCAGCAGCCGAGGTAGCGGGAGCTACAATGAGCAGTTCTTC.

The chain recombines TRBV5-1 with TRBJ1-1, with D possibly matching TRBD1 (6 bases). Trimming stripped 1 base from V and 0 bases from J, with 10 bases between. Looked up from germline, CDR1 is SGHRS and CDR2 is YFSETQ. This CDR3 region has 15 residues. The CDR3 DNA follows: TGCGCCAGCAGCTTGAGGACAGCAGTGAACACTGAAGCTTTCTTT. It yields the protein CASSLRTAVNTEAFF. Looking up the rest from reference TRBV5-1 and TRBJ1-1 gives the full variable domain: KAGVTQTPRYLIKTRGQQVTLSCSPISGHRSVSWYQQTPGQGLQFLFEYFSETQRNKGNFPGRFSGRQFSNSRSEMNVSTLELGDSALYLCASSLRTAVNTEAFFGQGTRLTVV.

V is TRBV4-2 and J is TRBJ2-7; D may match TRBD1 or TRBD2 (6 bases each). CDR1 and CDR2 (germline): LGHNA, YNFKEQ. Trimming stripped 0 bases from V and 1 base from J, with 10 bases between. This CDR3 has 15 residues. Here the CDR3 reads CASSQDWGASYEQYF. CDR3 DNA sequence: TGTGCCAGCAGCCAAGATTGGGGGGCGTCCTACGAGCAGTACTTC.

This clone was counted a few times. The chain couples TRBV19 to TRBJ2-7, with 11 bases aligning to TRBD1. Germline-derived CDR1 and CDR2 are LNHDA and SQIVND (reference sequence). The CDR3 runs 14 residues. V lost 6 bases to trimming and J lost 5 bases; unmatched junction nucleotides: 6. Here the CDR3 reads CASSLRTGGDEQYF. In DNA, the CDR3 is TGTGCCAGTAGCTTAAGGACAGGGGGCGACGAGCAGTACTTC.

This clone is deemed medium-sized. This chain links TRBV5-5 with TRBJ2-2; D uncertain. V gave up 5 bases and J gave up 2 bases, with 16 bases separating them. The V gene's germline CDR1 is SGHKS and CDR2 YYEKEE (reference sequence). The CDR3 sequence is 16 residues long. The CDR3 here is CASRTEEFFNTGELFF. The DNA for the CDR3 is TGTGCCAGCAGAACCGAGGAGTTTTTTAACACCGGGGAGCTGTTTTTT.

The chain couples TRBV9 to TRBJ1-3, with D hard to call. V lost 4 bases and J 0 bases, leaving 14 bases between the germline ends. The CDR3 has 16 amino acids. Looked up from germline, CDR1 is SGDLS and CDR2 is YYNGEE. This CDR3 reads CASSPPLGPSGNTIYF. The CDR3 nucleotides are TGTGCCAGCAGCCCCCCATTAGGGCCCTCTGGAAACACCATATATTTT. Variable domain in full (rest from reference TRBV9 and TRBJ1-3): DSGVTQTPKHLITATGQRVTLRCSPRSGDLSVYWYQQSLDQGLQFLIQYYNGEERAKGNILERFSAQQFPDLHSELNLSSLELGDSALYFCASSPPLGPSGNTIYFGEGSWLTVV.

This clone has at least ten counts. CDR3 in DNA: TGCGCCAGCAGCCACGGGACTAGCGGGAGGTCGACGCAGTTCTTC. Its protein product is CASSHGTSGRSTQFF. This chain connects TRBV5-1 to TRBJ2-1; 15 bases agree with TRBD2. The CDR3 length is 15 residues. V trimming: 4 bases; J trimming: 12 bases; junction bases outside the gene matches: 8. Germline lookup yields CDR1 SGHRS and CDR2 YFSETQ. Supplemented by reference TRBV5-1 and TRBJ2-1, the full variable domain reads KAGVTQTPRYLIKTRGQQVTLSCSPISGHRSVSWYQQTPGQGLQFLFEYFSETQRNKGNFPGRFSGRQFSNSRSEMNVSTLELGDSALYLCASSHGTSGRSTQFFGPGTRLTVL.

The chain recombines TRBV5-1 with TRBJ1-6; the D gene is possibly TRBD1 (5 bases). The CDR3 sequence is 14 residues long. The germline V gene encodes CDR1 SGHRS and CDR2 YFSETQ. Deletions cut 0 bases from V and 10 bases from J, with 11 bases between. The DNA of the CDR3 is TGCGCCAGCAGCTTGGATGGGGGGACCTCACCCCTCCACTTT. Translated: CASSLDGGTSPLHF. Filled out from reference TRBV5-1 and TRBJ1-6, the complete variable domain reads KAGVTQTPRYLIKTRGQQVTLSCSPISGHRSVSWYQQTPGQGLQFLFEYFSETQRNKGNFPGRFSGRQFSNSRSEMNVSTLELGDSALYLCASSLDGGTSPLHFGNGTRLTVT.

The chain uses TRBV5-1 and TRBJ1-3; D unclear. The germline V gene encodes CDR1 SGHRS and CDR2 YFSETQ. V was trimmed by 0 bases and J by 0 bases, leaving 10 bases between them. This CDR3 contains 16 residues. For the CDR3, the DNA is TGCGCCAGCAGCTTGGCTAGGGCAGACTCTGGAAACACCATATATTTT. Its translation: CASSLARADSGNTIYF.

The V and J genes are TRBV5-1 and TRBJ1-1; D remains ambiguous. Between the trimmed V and J ends, which lost 0 bases and 0 bases, there was a span of 9 bases. The CDR3 runs 15 residues. CDR1 and CDR2 (germline): SGHRS, YFSETQ. CDR3 sequence reads: CASSLAAALNTEAFF. The CDR3 nucleotides are TGCGCCAGCAGCTTGGCGGCGGCCCTGAACACTGAAGCTTTCTTT.

The chain couples TRBV4-1 to TRBJ2-1, with D tentatively TRBD2 (6 bases). CDR1 and CDR2 (germline): MGHRA, YSYEKL. V gave up 4 bases and J gave up 12 bases, with 22 bases separating them. The CDR3 contains 15 residues. The CDR3 nucleotides read TGCGCCAGCAGCCTAAGTTCTTACCGGGAGCCCCGGCAGTTCTTC. It yields the protein CASSLSSYREPRQFF.

The chain uses TRBV30 and TRBJ2-1; D gene uncertain. CDR1 is GTSNPN and CDR2 is SVGIG in the germline V gene (reference sequence). V lost 4 bases and J 8 bases, leaving 15 bases between the germline ends. CDR3 length: 13 amino acids. CDR3 coding DNA: TGTGCCTGGAAGGAACGGGTAGGATATGAGCAGTTCTTC. Translating gives CAWKERVGYEQFF. Complete variable domain (other parts from reference TRBV30 and TRBJ2-1): SQTIHQWPATLVQPVGSPLSLECTVEGTSNPNLYWYRQAAGRGLQLLFYSVGIGQISSEVPQNLSASRPQDRQFILSSKKLLLSDSGFYLCAWKERVGYEQFFGPGTRLTVL.

This chain uses TRBV19 with TRBJ2-3, with a weak D call TRBD1 (6 bases). The CDR3 loop spans 16 amino acids. Germline loops: CDR1 LNHDA, CDR2 SQIVND (reference sequence). Trimming shortened V by 7 bases and J by 4 bases, and 21 bases separated the two germline ends. The CDR3 is CASKWGSVQGSDTQYF. The DNA for the CDR3 is TGTGCCAGTAAGTGGGGGTCCGTACAGGGATCAGATACGCAGTATTTT.

The CDR3 nucleotides are TGTGCCTGGCGGGGGGGCTACAATGAGCAGTTCTTC. Its protein product is CAWRGGYNEQFF. The rearrangement uses TRBV30 and TRBJ2-1, with 8 bases that match TRBD2. Germline loops: CDR1 GTSNPN, CDR2 SVGIG (reference sequence). V lost 5 bases, J lost 3 bases, and 0 bases stayed unmatched. The CDR3 totals 12 residues. The full variable domain, rest sourced from reference TRBV30 and TRBJ2-1, is SQTIHQWPATLVQPVGSPLSLECTVEGTSNPNLYWYRQAAGRGLQLLFYSVGIGQISSEVPQNLSASRPQDRQFILSSKKLLLSDSGFYLCAWRGGYNEQFFGPGTRLTVL.

This clone showed up just a few times. The V and J genes are TRBV19 and TRBJ2-3; no firm D call. V was trimmed by 6 bases and J by 0 bases, leaving 10 bases between them. This CDR3 contains 14 residues. Germline V lookup: CDR1 LNHDA, CDR2 SQIVND (reference sequence). CDR3 protein: CASRSVTSTDTQYF. The CDR3 nucleotides are TGTGCCAGTAGGAGCGTCACTAGCACAGATACGCAGTATTTT.

The chain has TRBV4-1 and TRBJ2-1, with a tentative D call TRBD2 (5 bases). The CDR3 runs 17 residues. V was clipped by 0 bases and J by 0 bases, with 12 bases between them. Germline V CDR1 and CDR2: MGHRA, YSYEKL. The chain's CDR3 is CASSQEPSGNSYNEQFF. In nucleotides, the CDR3 is TGCGCCAGCAGCCAAGAGCCCAGCGGTAACTCCTACAATGAGCAGTTCTTC.

The chain joins TRBV29-1 to TRBJ1-1, with D hard to call. Germline V gene lookup returns CDR1 SQVTM and CDR2 ANQGSEA. There are 12 residues in the CDR3. V was clipped by 5 bases and J by 4 bases, with 11 bases between them. The CDR3 DNA is TGCAGCGTTCGCTTGGCATCCACTGAAGCTTTCTTT. Its protein product is CSVRLASTEAFF.

This clone was detected only once. The chain is built from TRBV27 and TRBJ1-2; D remains ambiguous. Germline CDR1 and CDR2: MNHEY and SMNVEV (reference sequence). The CDR3 length is 14 residues. V was pared by 6 bases and J by 0 bases, with 11 bases between. CDR3 nucleotide sequence: TGTGCCAGCAGCCCCAGGACGGCTAACTATGGCTACACCTTC. Translation: CASSPRTANYGYTF.